This TCR beta chain derives from a study of T cell changes during pregnancy in multiple sclerosis. The method was immunoSEQ multiplex PCR; TCRdb's version includes in-frame clones alone and lacks a portion of them. This sample has tens of thousands of clones, with roughly 91% found just once. The CDR3 spans 14 residues. With V trimmed by 4 bases and J by 2 bases, 3 bases remained unmatched. Germline V gene lookup returns CDR1 SEHNR and CDR2 FQNEAQ (reference sequence). This receptor was taken from a female donor in good health, enrolled as a control in a pregnancy study. The sample here was CD4+ T cells from peripheral blood mononuclear cells, taken in the third trimester of pregnancy. The V gene is TRBV7-9, the J gene TRBJ2-5; 8 nucleotides match TRBD2. The CDR3: CASSSLAGQETQYF. The CDR3 coding sequence is TGTGCCAGCAGCTCCTTAGCGGGGCAAGAGACCCAGTACTTC.